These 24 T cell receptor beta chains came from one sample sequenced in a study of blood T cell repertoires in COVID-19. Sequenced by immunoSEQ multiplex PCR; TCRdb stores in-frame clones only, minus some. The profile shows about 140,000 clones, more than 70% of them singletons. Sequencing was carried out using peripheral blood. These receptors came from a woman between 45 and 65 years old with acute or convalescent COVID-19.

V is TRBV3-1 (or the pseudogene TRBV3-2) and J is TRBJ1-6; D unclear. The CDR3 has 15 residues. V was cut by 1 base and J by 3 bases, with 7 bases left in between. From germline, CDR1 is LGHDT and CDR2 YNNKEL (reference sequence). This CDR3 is CASSQGNSYNSPLHF. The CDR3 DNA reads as TGTGCCAGCAGCCAAGGGAACAGCTATAATTCACCCCTCCACTTT.

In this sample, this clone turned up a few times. As DNA, the CDR3 is TGTGCCAGCGGGCGGGGGGCCTCCTACGAGCAGTACTTC. Its protein is CASGRGASYEQYF. V usage is TRBV27 and J usage is TRBJ2-7, with 8 nucleotides matching TRBD2. Looked up from germline, CDR1 is MNHEY and CDR2 is SMNVEV (reference sequence). The V gene end was trimmed by 8 bases and the J gene end by 0 bases; junction bases not matched to a gene: 3. CDR3 length: 13 amino acids.

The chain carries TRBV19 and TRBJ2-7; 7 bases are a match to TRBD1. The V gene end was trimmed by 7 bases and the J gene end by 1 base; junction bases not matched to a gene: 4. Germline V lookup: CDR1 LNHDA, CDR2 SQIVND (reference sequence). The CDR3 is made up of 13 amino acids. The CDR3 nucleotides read TGTGCCAGTACCCCGGGACAGTCCTACGAGCAGTACTTC. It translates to CASTPGQSYEQYF.

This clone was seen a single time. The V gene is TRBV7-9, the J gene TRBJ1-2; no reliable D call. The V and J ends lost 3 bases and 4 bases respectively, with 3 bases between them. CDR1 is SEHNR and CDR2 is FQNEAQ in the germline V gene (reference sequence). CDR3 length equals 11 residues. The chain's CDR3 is CASSFSYGYTF. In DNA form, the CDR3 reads TGTGCCAGCAGCTTCTCCTATGGCTACACCTTC.

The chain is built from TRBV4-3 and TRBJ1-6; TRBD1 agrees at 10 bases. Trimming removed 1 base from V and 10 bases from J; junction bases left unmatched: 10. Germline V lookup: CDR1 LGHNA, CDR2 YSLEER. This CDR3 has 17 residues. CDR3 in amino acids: CASSQVTGTGDISPLHF. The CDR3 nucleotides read TGCGCCAGCAGCCAAGTTACCGGGACAGGGGATATCTCACCCCTCCACTTT.

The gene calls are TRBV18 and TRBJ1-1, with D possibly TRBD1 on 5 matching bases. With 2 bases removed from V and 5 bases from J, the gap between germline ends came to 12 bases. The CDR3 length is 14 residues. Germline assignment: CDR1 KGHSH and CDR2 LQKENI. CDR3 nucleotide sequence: TGTGCCAGCTCACCAGAGGTCAGGGAAACTGAAGCTTTCTTT. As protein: CASSPEVRETEAFF.

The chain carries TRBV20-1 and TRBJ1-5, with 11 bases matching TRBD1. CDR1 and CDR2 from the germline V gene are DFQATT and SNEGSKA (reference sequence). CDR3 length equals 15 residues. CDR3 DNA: TGCAGCGTTAGTGAGGGACAGGGGGTAAATCAGCCCCAGCATTTT. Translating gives CSVSEGQGVNQPQHF.

CDR3: CASSAGQGRGYGYTF. The DNA of the CDR3 is TGTGCCAGCAGCGCCGGACAGGGAAGGGGATATGGCTACACCTTC. The J gene is TRBJ1-2, the V gene TRBV9; 8 positions match TRBD1. V gave up 3 bases and J gave up 5 bases; unmatched junction bases: 9. The CDR3 totals 15 residues. CDR1 is SGDLS, CDR2 YYNGEE, per germline.

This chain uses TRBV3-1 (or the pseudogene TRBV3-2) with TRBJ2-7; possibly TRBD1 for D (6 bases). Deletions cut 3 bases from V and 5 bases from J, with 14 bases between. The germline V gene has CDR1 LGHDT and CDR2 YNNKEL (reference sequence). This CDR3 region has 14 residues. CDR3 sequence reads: CASSQGAGVNEQYF. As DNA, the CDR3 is TGTGCCAGCAGCCAGGGGGCAGGGGTCAACGAGCAGTACTTC.

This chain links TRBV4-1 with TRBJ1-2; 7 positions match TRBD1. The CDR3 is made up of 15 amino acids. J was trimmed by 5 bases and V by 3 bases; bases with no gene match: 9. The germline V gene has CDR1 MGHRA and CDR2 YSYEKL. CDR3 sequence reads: CASSHATGLEYGYTF. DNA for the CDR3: TGCGCCAGCAGCCATGCGACAGGGCTGGAGTATGGCTACACCTTC.

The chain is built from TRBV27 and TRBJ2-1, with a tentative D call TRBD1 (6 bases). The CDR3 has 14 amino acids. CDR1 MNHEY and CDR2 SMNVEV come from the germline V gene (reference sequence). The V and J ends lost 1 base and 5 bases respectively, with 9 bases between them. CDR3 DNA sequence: TGTGCCAGCAGTTTATTGACAGGACACAATGAGCAGTTCTTC. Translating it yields CASSLLTGHNEQFF.

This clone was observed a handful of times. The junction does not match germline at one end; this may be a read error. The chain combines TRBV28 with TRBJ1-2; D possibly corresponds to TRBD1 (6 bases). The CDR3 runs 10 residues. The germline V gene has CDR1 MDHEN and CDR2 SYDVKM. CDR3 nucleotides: TGTGCCACTCTATACAGGGACCATTACTTC. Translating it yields CATLYRDHYF.

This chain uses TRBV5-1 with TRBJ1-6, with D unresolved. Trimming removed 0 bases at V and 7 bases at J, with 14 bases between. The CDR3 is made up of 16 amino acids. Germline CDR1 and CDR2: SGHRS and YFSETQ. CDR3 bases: TGCGCCAGCAGCTTGGAGGCCGGGTTTGGGAATTCACCCCTCCACTTT. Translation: CASSLEAGFGNSPLHF.

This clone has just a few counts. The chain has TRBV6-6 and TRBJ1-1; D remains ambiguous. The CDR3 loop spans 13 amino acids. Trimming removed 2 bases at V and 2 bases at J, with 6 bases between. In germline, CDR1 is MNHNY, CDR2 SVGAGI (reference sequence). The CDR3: CASSYIFNTEAFF. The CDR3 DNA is TGTGCCAGCAGTTACATATTCAACACTGAAGCTTTCTTT.

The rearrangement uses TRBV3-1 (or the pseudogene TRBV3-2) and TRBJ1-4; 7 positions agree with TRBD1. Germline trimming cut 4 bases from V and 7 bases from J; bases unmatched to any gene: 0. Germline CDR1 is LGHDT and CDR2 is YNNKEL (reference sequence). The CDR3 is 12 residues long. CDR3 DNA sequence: TGTGCCAGCAGCCGGGACAGTGAAAAACTGTTTTTT. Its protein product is CASSRDSEKLFF.

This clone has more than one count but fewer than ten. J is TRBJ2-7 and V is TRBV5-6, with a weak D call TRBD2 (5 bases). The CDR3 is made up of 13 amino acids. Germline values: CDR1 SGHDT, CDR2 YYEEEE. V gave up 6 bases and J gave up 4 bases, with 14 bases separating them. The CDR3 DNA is TGTGCCAGCACCCTAGGGAGTAAGTACGAGCAGTACTTC. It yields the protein CASTLGSKYEQYF.

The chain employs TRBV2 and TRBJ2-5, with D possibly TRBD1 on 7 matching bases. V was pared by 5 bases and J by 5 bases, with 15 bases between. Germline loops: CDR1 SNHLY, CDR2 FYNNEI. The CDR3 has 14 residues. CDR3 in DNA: TGTGCCAGCAGTTCGGGACAGAGCGGGGAGACCCAGTACTTC. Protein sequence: CASSSGQSGETQYF.

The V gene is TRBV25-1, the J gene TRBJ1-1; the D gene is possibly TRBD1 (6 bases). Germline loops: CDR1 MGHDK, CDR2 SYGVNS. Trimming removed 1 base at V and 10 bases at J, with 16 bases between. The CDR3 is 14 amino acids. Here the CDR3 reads CASSESGRGDGAFF. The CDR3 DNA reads TGTGCCAGCAGTGAATCCGGCAGGGGAGATGGAGCTTTCTTT.

CDR3: CASILRTGVNTEAFF. The CDR3, as DNA: TGTGCCAGCATCCTCCGGACAGGGGTGAACACTGAAGCTTTCTTT. J is TRBJ1-1 and V is TRBV6-5, with TRBD1 matching 9 bases. Looked up from germline, CDR1 is MNHEY and CDR2 is SVGAGI. With V trimmed by 7 bases and J by 0 bases, 6 bases remained unmatched. The CDR3 has 15 residues.

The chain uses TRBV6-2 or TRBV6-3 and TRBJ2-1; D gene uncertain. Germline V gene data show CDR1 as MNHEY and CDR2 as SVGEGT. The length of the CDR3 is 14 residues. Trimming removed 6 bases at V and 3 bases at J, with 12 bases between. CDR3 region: CASSKTTNYNEQFF. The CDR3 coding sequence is TGTGCCAGCAGCAAGACAACCAACTACAATGAGCAGTTCTTC.

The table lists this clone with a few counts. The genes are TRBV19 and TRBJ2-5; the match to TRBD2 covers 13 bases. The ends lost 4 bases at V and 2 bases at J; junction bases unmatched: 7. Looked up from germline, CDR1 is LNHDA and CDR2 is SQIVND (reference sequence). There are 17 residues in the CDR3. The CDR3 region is CASSTGLAGTLQETQYF. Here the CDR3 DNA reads TGTGCCAGTAGTACGGGACTAGCGGGGACGCTTCAAGAGACCCAGTACTTC.

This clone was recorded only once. The DNA of the CDR3 is TGTGCCACCAGCGCCCGACAGAGCACTGAAGCTTTCTTT. This sequence encodes CATSARQSTEAFF. This chain joins TRBV15 and TRBJ1-1; possibly TRBD1 for D (5 bases). CDR1 LNHNV and CDR2 YYDKDF come from the germline V gene (reference sequence). V was clipped by 5 bases and J by 4 bases, with 11 bases between them. This CDR3 is built from 13 residues.

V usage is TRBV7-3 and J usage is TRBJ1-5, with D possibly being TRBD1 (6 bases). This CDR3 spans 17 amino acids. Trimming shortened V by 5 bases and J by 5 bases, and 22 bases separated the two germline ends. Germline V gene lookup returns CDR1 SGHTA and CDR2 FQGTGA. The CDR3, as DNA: TGTGCCAGCAGCCGATTTACCAGGAGGGGGGGAGATCAGCCCCAGCATTTT. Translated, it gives CASSRFTRRGGDQPQHF.

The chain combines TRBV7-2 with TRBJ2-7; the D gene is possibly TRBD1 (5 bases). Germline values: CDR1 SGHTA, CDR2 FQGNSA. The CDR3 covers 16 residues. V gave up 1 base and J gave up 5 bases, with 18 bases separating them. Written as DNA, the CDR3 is TGTGCCAGCAGCTTAGAGTGGAGAGCAGGGTGGGACGAGCAGTACTTC. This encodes CASSLEWRAGWDEQYF.